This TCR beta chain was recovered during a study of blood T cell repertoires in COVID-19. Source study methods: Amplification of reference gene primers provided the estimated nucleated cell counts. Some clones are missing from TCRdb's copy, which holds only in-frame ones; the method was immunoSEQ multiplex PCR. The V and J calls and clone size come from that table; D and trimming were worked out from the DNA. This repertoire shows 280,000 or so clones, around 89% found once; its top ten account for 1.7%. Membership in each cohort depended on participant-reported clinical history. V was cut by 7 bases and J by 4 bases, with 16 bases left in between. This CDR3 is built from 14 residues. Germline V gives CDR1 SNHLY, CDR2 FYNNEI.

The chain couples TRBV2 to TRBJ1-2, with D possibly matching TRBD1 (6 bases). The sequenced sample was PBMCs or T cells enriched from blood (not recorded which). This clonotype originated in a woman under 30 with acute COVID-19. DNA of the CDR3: TGTGCCAGCACTACGACAGGACCTTCCTATGGCTACACCTTC. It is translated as CASTTTGPSYGYTF.